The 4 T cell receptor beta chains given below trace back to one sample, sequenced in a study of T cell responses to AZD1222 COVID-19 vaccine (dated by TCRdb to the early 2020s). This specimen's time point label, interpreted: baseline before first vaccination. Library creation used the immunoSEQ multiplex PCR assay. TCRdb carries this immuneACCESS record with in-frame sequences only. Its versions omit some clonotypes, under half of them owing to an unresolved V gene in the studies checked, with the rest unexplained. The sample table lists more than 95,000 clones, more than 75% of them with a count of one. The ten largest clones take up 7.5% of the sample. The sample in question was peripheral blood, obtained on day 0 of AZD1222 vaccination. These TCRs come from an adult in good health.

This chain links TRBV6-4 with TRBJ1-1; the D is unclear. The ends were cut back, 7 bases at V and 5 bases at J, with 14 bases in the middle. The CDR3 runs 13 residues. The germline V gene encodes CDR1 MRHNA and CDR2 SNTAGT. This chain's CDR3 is CASNEVGGTEAFF. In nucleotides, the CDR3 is TGTGCCAGCAACGAGGTGGGAGGGACTGAAGCTTTCTTT.

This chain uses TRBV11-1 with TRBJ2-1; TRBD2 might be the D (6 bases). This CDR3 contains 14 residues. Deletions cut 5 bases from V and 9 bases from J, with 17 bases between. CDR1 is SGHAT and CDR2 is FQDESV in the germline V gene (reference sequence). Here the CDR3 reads CASSPLQAGSEQFF. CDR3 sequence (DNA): TGTGCCAGCAGCCCCCTCCAGGCGGGGTCTGAGCAGTTCTTC.

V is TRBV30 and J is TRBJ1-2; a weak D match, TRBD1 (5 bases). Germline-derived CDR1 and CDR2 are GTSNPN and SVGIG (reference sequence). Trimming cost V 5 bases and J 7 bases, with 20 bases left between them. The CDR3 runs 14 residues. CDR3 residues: CAWARKQVVGGYTF. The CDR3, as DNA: TGTGCCTGGGCCCGAAAACAGGTTGTTGGTGGCTACACCTTC.

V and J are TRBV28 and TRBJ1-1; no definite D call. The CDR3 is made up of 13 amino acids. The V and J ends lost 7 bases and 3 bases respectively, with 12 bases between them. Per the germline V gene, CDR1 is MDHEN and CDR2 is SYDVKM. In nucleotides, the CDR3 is TGTGCCAGCAACATCCTAGGATACACTGAAGCTTTCTTT. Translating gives CASNILGYTEAFF.